A selection of T cell receptor beta chains follows, all from one sample in a study of PD-L1 blockade in urothelial cancer. Produced via immunoSEQ multiplex PCR; TCRdb's table is partial and in-frame only. The sample holds about 91,000 clones; over 80% are singletons and the top ten take under 9.5%. The sample consisted of PBMCs, taken around atezolizumab (anti-PD-L1) treatment. The receptors derive from a man aged 70-80 years with urothelial cancer. Both conserved end residues are part of each CDR3. A D gene is named only where the DNA matches it firmly. Only some rows state a clone size, as once, few, many or a class for expanded clones.

clone size: -
V gene: TRBV10-1
J gene: TRBJ2-7
D gene: TRBD1
CDR3 DNA: TGCGCCAGCAGTGAGTGGACAGGGAACGAGCAGTACTTC
CDR3 protein: CASSEWTGNEQYF

clone size: -
V gene: TRBV11-3
J gene: TRBJ2-5
D gene: -
CDR3 DNA: TGTGCCAGCAGCTTGAGGGGGCAAGAGACCCAGTACTTC
CDR3 protein: CASSLRGQETQYF

clone size: -
V gene: TRBV10-3
J gene: TRBJ2-1
D gene: -
CDR3 DNA: TGTGCCATCAGTGAGTCCCGGGGGTCGGGAGCATACAATGAGCAGTTCTTC
CDR3 protein: CAISESRGSGAYNEQFF

clone size: -
V gene: TRBV6-5
J gene: TRBJ2-5
D gene: TRBD2
CDR3 DNA: TGTGCCAGCAGTTACTCTGGGACTAGCCCAGAGACCCAGTACTTC
CDR3 protein: CASSYSGTSPETQYF

clone size: -
V gene: TRBV4-1
J gene: TRBJ1-2
D gene: -
CDR3 DNA: TGCGCCAGCAGCCAAGATCGTCAGGGAAATGGCTACACCTTC
CDR3 protein: CASSQDRQGNGYTF

clone size: -
V gene: TRBV7-3
J gene: TRBJ2-2
D gene: TRBD1
CDR3 DNA: TGTGCCAGCAGTTCACAGGGGGAAGCCGGGGAGCTGTTTTTT
CDR3 protein: CASSSQGEAGELFF

clone size: -
V gene: TRBV6-1
J gene: TRBJ1-2
D gene: TRBD1
CDR3 DNA: TGTGCCAGCAGCCAGGACAGGCGGTATAGCTATGGCTACACCTTC
CDR3 protein: CASSQDRRYSYGYTF

clone size: -
V gene: TRBV7-3
J gene: TRBJ2-1
D gene: TRBD1
CDR3 DNA: TGTGCCAGCAGCCTGGGACAGGGTTTTAACAATGAGCAGTTCTTC
CDR3 protein: CASSLGQGFNNEQFF

clone size: -
V gene: TRBV6-5
J gene: TRBJ1-1
D gene: -
CDR3 DNA: TGTGCCAGCATCACGGTCCGCGGGGGCACTGAAGCTTTCTTT
CDR3 protein: CASITVRGGTEAFF

clone size: few
V gene: TRBV21-1
J gene: TRBJ2-7
D gene: -
CDR3 DNA: TGTGCCAGCAGCAAAGGGGTGGACAGGGAGAGTATGTACGAGCAGTACTTC
CDR3 protein: CASSKGVDRESMYEQYF

clone size: -
V gene: TRBV27
J gene: TRBJ1-6
D gene: -
CDR3 DNA: TGTGCCAGCAGCCTAATGACTAGCTCCTATAATTCACCCCTCCACTTT
CDR3 protein: CASSLMTSSYNSPLHF

clone size: -
V gene: TRBV4-1
J gene: TRBJ2-5
D gene: TRBD2
CDR3 DNA: TGCGCCAGCAGCCCGGGACTAGCGGACCAAGAGACCCAGTACTTC
CDR3 protein: CASSPGLADQETQYF

clone size: -
V gene: TRBV10-3
J gene: TRBJ1-4
D gene: -
CDR3 DNA: TGTGCCATCAGTGAGGATAGCCTATCAACTAATGAAAAACTGTTTTTT
CDR3 protein: CAISEDSLSTNEKLFF

clone size: -
V gene: TRBV5-1
J gene: TRBJ1-3
D gene: -
CDR3 DNA: TGCGCCAGCAGCGTCGTTGGCGGCTCTGGAAACACCATATATTTT
CDR3 protein: CASSVVGGSGNTIYF

clone size: few
V gene: TRBV27
J gene: TRBJ2-2
D gene: TRBD1
CDR3 DNA: TGTGCCAGCAGTTTCCGCGGACAGGCGACCGGGGAGCTGTTTTTT
CDR3 protein: CASSFRGQATGELFF

clone size: once
V gene: TRBV12-5
J gene: TRBJ1-3
D gene: -
CDR3 DNA: TGTGCTAGTGGTTTGTCACAGGTGATCTCTGGAAACACCATATATTTT
CDR3 protein: CASGLSQVISGNTIYF

clone size: -
V gene: TRBV19
J gene: TRBJ2-5
D gene: TRBD1
CDR3 DNA: TGTGCCAGTAACCGACAGGGAAAAGAGACCCAGTACTTC
CDR3 protein: CASNRQGKETQYF

clone size: -
V gene: TRBV27
J gene: TRBJ1-2
D gene: -
CDR3 DNA: TGTGCCAGCAGTTCCGGAGGGGAGTATGGCTACACCTTC
CDR3 protein: CASSSGGEYGYTF

clone size: -
V gene: TRBV5-1
J gene: TRBJ2-5
D gene: -
CDR3 DNA: TGCGCCAGCAGCCTATCGTTGGAGACCCAGTACTTC
CDR3 protein: CASSLSLETQYF

clone size: -
V gene: TRBV5-4
J gene: TRBJ2-1
D gene: TRBD2
CDR3 DNA: TGTGCCAGCAGCCGCGCCCTAGCGGGAGGCGACAATGAGCAGTTCTTC
CDR3 protein: CASSRALAGGDNEQFF

clone size: once
V gene: TRBV7-2
J gene: TRBJ1-4
D gene: TRBD1
CDR3 DNA: TGTGCCAGCAGCTTAGGGGACAGGGGGTCAACTAATGAAAAACTGTTTTTT
CDR3 protein: CASSLGDRGSTNEKLFF

clone size: -
V gene: TRBV6-1
J gene: TRBJ1-2
D gene: -
CDR3 DNA: TGTGCCAGTAGACAGAGCTTATATGGCTACACCTTC
CDR3 protein: CASRQSLYGYTF

clone size: -
V gene: TRBV5-1
J gene: TRBJ2-3
D gene: TRBD2
CDR3 DNA: TGCGCCAGCACCAGCGGGGCTATCTCAGATACGCAGTATTTT
CDR3 protein: CASTSGAISDTQYF

clone size: -
V gene: TRBV5-4
J gene: TRBJ1-2
D gene: TRBD1
CDR3 DNA: TGTGCCAGCTGGACGGACAGGGGGATTGGTGGCTACACCTTC
CDR3 protein: CASWTDRGIGGYTF

clone size: -
V gene: TRBV5-8
J gene: TRBJ2-3
D gene: TRBD1
CDR3 DNA: TGTGCCGGACAGGGGTTATCTAGCACAGATACGCAGTATTTT
CDR3 protein: CAGQGLSSTDTQYF

clone size: -
V gene: TRBV19
J gene: TRBJ2-5
D gene: TRBD2
CDR3 DNA: TGTGCCAGTAGAGACGTAGCGGGAGATCGAGAGACCCAGTACTTC
CDR3 protein: CASRDVAGDRETQYF

clone size: -
V gene: TRBV6-1
J gene: TRBJ1-5
D gene: TRBD1
CDR3 DNA: TGTGCCAGCAGGGCAGGGGGCGGCAATCAGCCCCAGCATTTT
CDR3 protein: CASRAGGGNQPQHF

clone size: -
V gene: TRBV25-1
J gene: TRBJ2-7
D gene: -
CDR3 DNA: TGTGCCAGCAGTGAACAGTTCGAGCAGTACTTC
CDR3 protein: CASSEQFEQYF

clone size: medium-sized
V gene: TRBV29-1
J gene: TRBJ2-7
D gene: -
CDR3 DNA: TGCAGCGTTGAAGGGCACGGTAGCTTTGAGCAGTACTTC
CDR3 protein: CSVEGHGSFEQYF

clone size: -
V gene: TRBV6-1
J gene: TRBJ2-5
D gene: -
CDR3 DNA: TGTGCCAGCAGTGGACACAGACGAGAGACCCAGTACTTC
CDR3 protein: CASSGHRRETQYF

clone size: -
V gene: TRBV6-6
J gene: TRBJ2-3
D gene: -
CDR3 DNA: TGTGCCAGCAGTCCCTCCCGGACGGGGGTGGCAGATACGCAGTATTTT
CDR3 protein: CASSPSRTGVADTQYF

clone size: few
V gene: TRBV19
J gene: TRBJ1-5
D gene: -
CDR3 DNA: TGTGCCAGTAGTATGGAAGGGGGACAGCCCCAGCATTTT
CDR3 protein: CASSMEGGQPQHF

clone size: -
V gene: TRBV5-8
J gene: TRBJ2-1
D gene: TRBD1
CDR3 DNA: TGTGCCAGTGGGAGGGACAGGGCCTACAATGAGCAGTTCTTC
CDR3 protein: CASGRDRAYNEQFF

clone size: -
V gene: TRBV7-3
J gene: TRBJ2-1
D gene: TRBD1
CDR3 DNA: TGTGCCAGCAGCCCTACCGGGACAGGAGAAAATGAGCAGTTCTTC
CDR3 protein: CASSPTGTGENEQFF

clone size: -
V gene: TRBV18
J gene: TRBJ1-4
D gene: -
CDR3 DNA: TGTGCCAGCTCACCAGGGGCCGACAATGAAAAACTGTTTTTT
CDR3 protein: CASSPGADNEKLFF

clone size: -
V gene: TRBV13
J gene: TRBJ2-7
D gene: TRBD2
CDR3 DNA: TGTGCCAGCAGCTCTAGCGGGATCTCCTACGAGCAGTACTTC
CDR3 protein: CASSSSGISYEQYF

clone size: -
V gene: TRBV28
J gene: TRBJ1-4
D gene: -
CDR3 DNA: TGTGCCAGCAGTCTCGGGAGGGAAAAACTGTTTTTT
CDR3 protein: CASSLGREKLFF

clone size: -
V gene: TRBV20-1
J gene: TRBJ2-1
D gene: TRBD2
CDR3 DNA: TGCAGTGCGGAACGGGAGGGACAACTGTTCTTC
CDR3 protein: CSAEREGQLFF

clone size: -
V gene: TRBV4-3
J gene: TRBJ2-7
D gene: -
CDR3 DNA: TGCGCCAGCAGCCATGCGGCCGGGACTCTTAGCTCCTACGAGCAGTACTTC
CDR3 protein: CASSHAAGTLSSYEQYF